Shown below are 31 T cell receptor beta chains from a single sample sequenced in a study of blood T cells in healthy people across ages. Sample-barcoded 5' priming and a J-beta primer mix drove a second PCR of roughly 7 to 11 cycles. TCRdb processed the 5' RACE reads anew with MiXCR; each CDR3 protein has one entry. The data contain 600,000 or so distinct CDR3 sequences, under 30% of them singletons. Sequencing was carried out using blood. These receptors were taken from an elderly woman in good health.

The chain links TRBV27 to TRBJ2-5, with a possible D match to TRBD1 (6 bases). The DNA end lines up better with TRBJ2-7; the J call may be wrong. Per the germline V gene, CDR1 is MNHEY and CDR2 is SMNVEV (reference sequence). The CDR3 spans 13 residues. The CDR3 nucleotides read TGTGCCAGCAGTTTCGGGACATTGGCCGAGCAGTACTTC. As protein: CASSFGTLAEQYF.

Points on this clonotype: This may stem from a read error, because a much larger clone lies one nucleotide away. V usage is TRBV7-2 and J usage is TRBJ2-4; maybe TRBD1 (6 bases). The CDR3 extends over 14 amino acids. V lost 4 bases, J lost 6 bases, and 13 bases lay in between. The germline gives CDR1 SGHTA, CDR2 FQGNSA. DNA of the CDR3: TGTGCCAGCAGCTGGGACATGGGGAGAAACATTCAGTACTTC. The encoded protein is CASSWDMGRNIQYF.

This clonotype was detected ten times or more. This rearrangement joins TRBV27 to TRBJ1-6; D remains ambiguous. CDR1 MNHEY and CDR2 SMNVEV come from the germline V gene (reference sequence). Trimming pared 3 bases from V and 5 bases from J, leaving 8 bases between. This CDR3 region has 14 residues. The CDR3 loop is CASSFRSDNSPLHF. DNA for the CDR3: TGTGCCAGCAGTTTTCGGTCAGATAATTCACCCCTCCACTTT.

Turning to this clonotype: Given a much more abundant clone one base away, this may be a read error. The V call is TRBV11-3, the J call TRBJ2-1; 7 nucleotides align to TRBD1. Germline values: CDR1 SGHNT, CDR2 YENEEA. V lost 3 bases and J lost 2; bases outside the gene matches: 1. This CDR3 contains 14 residues. The chain's CDR3 is CASSLGQPYNEQFF. CDR3 nucleotide sequence: TGTGCCAGCAGCTTGGGACAGCCCTACAATGAGCAGTTCTTC.

The chain employs TRBV5-6 and TRBJ1-5; no reliable D call. There are 14 residues in the CDR3. Trimming removed 4 bases at V and 0 bases at J, with 8 bases between. Germline V lookup: CDR1 SGHDT, CDR2 YYEEEE. CDR3 loop: CASSRVDSNQPQHF. CDR3 nucleotides: TGTGCCAGCAGCAGGGTGGATAGCAATCAGCCCCAGCATTTT.

This clonotype was detected a few times. V and J are TRBV28 and TRBJ1-1; D is perhaps TRBD1 (5 bases). Germline-derived CDR1 and CDR2 are MDHEN and SYDVKM. The CDR3 covers 14 residues. Deletions cut 0 bases from V and 1 base from J, with 6 bases between. This chain's CDR3 is CASSLWRGNTEAFF. The CDR3 region has the DNA TGTGCCAGCAGTTTATGGAGGGGGAACACTGAAGCTTTCTTT.

A word on this clonotype: A much larger clonotype is one base distant, so this may be a read error. The V and J genes are TRBV6-2 or TRBV6-3 and TRBJ2-7; D is possibly TRBD1 or TRBD2 (5 bases each). The V gene's germline CDR1 is MNHEY and CDR2 SVGEGT. The CDR3 has 14 amino acids. CDR3 sequence: CTSSPGPKASEQYF. In DNA, the CDR3 is TGTACCAGCAGTCCGGGACCAAAGGCCTCCGAGCAGTACTTC.

This sequence joins TRBV7-8 and TRBJ1-2; 9 nucleotides match TRBD1. Trimming took 4 bases from V and 8 from J; bases not matched to a gene: 11. The V gene's germline CDR1 is SGHVS and CDR2 FQNEAQ. This CDR3 region has 15 residues. The CDR3 sequence: CASSSGTGIVRGYTF. The CDR3 bases are TGTGCCAGCAGCTCAGGGACAGGGATAGTTCGCGGCTACACCTTC. The variable domain in full, completed from reference TRBV7-8 and TRBJ1-2, reads GAGVSQSPRYKVAKRGQDVALRCDPISGHVSLFWYQQALGQGPEFLTYFQNEAQLDKSGLPSDRFFAERPEGSVSTLKIQRTQQEDSAVYLCASSSGTGIVRGYTFGSGTRLTVV.

The V gene is TRBV20-1, the J gene TRBJ2-5; perhaps TRBD1 as D (5 bases). The J call may be wrong; the DNA end is better matched by TRBJ2-7. Looked up from germline, CDR1 is DFQATT and CDR2 is SNEGSKA (reference sequence). The CDR3 consists of 12 residues. This CDR3 reads CSAKPGPYEQYF. In DNA form, the CDR3 reads TGCAGTGCTAAGCCAGGGCCGTACGAGCAGTACTTC.

The chain has TRBV29-1 and TRBJ2-3; the D gene is possibly TRBD2 (6 bases). The CDR3 loop spans 13 amino acids. Trimming cost V 6 bases and J 5 bases, with 15 bases left between them. Germline CDR1 is SQVTM and CDR2 is ANQGSEA. The CDR3 here is CSVGGLKVDTQYF. DNA of the CDR3: TGCAGCGTGGGGGGATTAAAGGTAGATACGCAGTATTTT.

V gene TRBV4-1 combines with J gene TRBJ1-1, with TRBD1 identical over 7 bases. CDR3 length: 17 amino acids. V shed 1 base, J shed 3 bases, and the junction held 11 bases outside the gene matches. Germline CDR1 MGHRA, CDR2 YSYEKL. The CDR3 protein is CASSQGQGAVRDTEAFF. DNA for the CDR3: TGCGCCAGCAGCCAAGGACAGGGAGCTGTTAGGGACACTGAAGCTTTCTTT.

CDR3 residues: CASSLIRGPHSIDGQMEQFF. CDR3 DNA sequence: TGTGCCAGCAGTTTGATCAGGGGGCCCCATTCGATTGATGGGCAAATGGAGCAGTTCTTC. The chain joins TRBV6-5 to TRBJ2-1, with TRBD1 identical over 8 bases. There are 20 residues in the CDR3. Trimming removed 4 bases from V and 10 bases from J; junction bases left unmatched: 27. Per the germline V gene, CDR1 is MNHEY and CDR2 is SVGAGI.

This clonotype was counted a single time. Possible read error: a much larger clone is one base away. The V gene is TRBV3-1, the J gene TRBJ2-1, with D unclear. CDR1 is LGHDT, CDR2 YNNKEL, per germline (reference sequence). This CDR3 has 16 residues. The CDR3 here is CVSSQDLPRAHNEQFF. CDR3 coding DNA: TGTGTCAGCAGCCAAGACTTGCCTAGGGCCCACAATGAGCAGTTCTTC.

This sequence joins TRBV7-9 and TRBJ1-5; D call uncertain. Trimming removed 1 base from V and 5 bases from J, with 9 bases in between. CDR3 length: 14 residues. Germline lookup yields CDR1 SEHNR and CDR2 FQNEAQ (reference sequence). The CDR3 coding sequence is TGTGCCAGCAGCTTAGTTGGGTCGGATCAGCCCCAGCATTTT. Translating it yields CASSLVGSDQPQHF.

With regard to this clonotype: A much larger clone sits a single nucleotide away, making a read error possible. The chain uses TRBV7-2 and TRBJ2-1; perhaps TRBD2 as D (5 bases). Judging by the DNA end, TRBJ2-7 fits better; the J call may be wrong. Germline CDR1 and CDR2: SGHTA and FQGNSA. This CDR3 region has 16 residues. The CDR3 loop reads CASSLLAAATYNEQYF. DNA for the CDR3: TGTGCCAGCAGCTTACTAGCCGCCGCGACTTACAATGAGCAGTACTTC.

Regarding this clonotype: This may be a read error: a much more frequent sequence differs by one nucleotide. V gene TRBV7-2 combines with J gene TRBJ2-3; 7 bases fit TRBD2. The CDR3 length is 12 residues. V lost 4 bases and J lost 6; bases outside the gene matches: 1. Germline CDR1 SGHTA, CDR2 FQGNSA. CDR3 bases: TGTGCCAGCAGCTGGACTAGGGATACGCAGTATTTT. Its translation: CASSWTRDTQYF.

This clonotype has ten or more counts. This chain joins TRBV20-1 and TRBJ1-1, with 7 bases that match TRBD1. J gave up 4 bases and V 5 bases, and 10 bases lay outside the gene matches. CDR1 is DFQATT and CDR2 is SNEGSKA in the germline V gene (reference sequence). The CDR3 loop spans 14 amino acids. CDR3 residues: CSAQYNRGGTEAFF. The CDR3 DNA reads as TGCAGTGCTCAGTATAACAGGGGAGGCACTGAAGCTTTCTTT.

A single count supports this clonotype. The V gene is TRBV27, the J gene TRBJ2-5, with 9 bases identical to TRBD2. This CDR3 is 16 amino acids long. J lost 2 bases, V lost 5 bases, and 9 bases had no gene match. Germline V gives CDR1 MNHEY, CDR2 SMNVEV (reference sequence). The CDR3 is CASSGPGLADQETQYF. DNA of the CDR3: TGTGCCAGCAGTGGTCCGGGACTAGCTGATCAAGAGACCCAGTACTTC.

This clonotype was counted many times. J is TRBJ2-2 and V is TRBV9; D unresolved. The CDR3 consists of 15 residues. Germline assignment: CDR1 SGDLS and CDR2 YYNGEE. V gave up 0 bases and J gave up 1 base, with 7 bases separating them. In nucleotides, the CDR3 is TGTGCCAGCAGCGTAGTTGAAGGGAACACCGGGGAGCTGTTTTTT. Translated, it gives CASSVVEGNTGELFF.

This clonotype has a handful of counts. DNA of the CDR3: TGTGCCAGCAGTGAACGAGGACAGTACAATCAGCCCCAGCATTTT. This gives the protein CASSERGQYNQPQHF. J is TRBJ1-5 and V is TRBV6-1; D perhaps matches TRBD1 (6 bases). V was trimmed by 2 bases and J by 3 bases, leaving 11 bases between them. This CDR3 has 15 amino acids. Germline CDR1 and CDR2: MNHNS and SASEGT.

This clonotype appeared many times. The rearrangement joins TRBV20-1 to TRBJ2-7; 7 nucleotides align to TRBD2. The CDR3 has 16 amino acids. Germline V gene data show CDR1 as DFQATT and CDR2 as SNEGSKA (reference sequence). Trimming cost V 0 bases and J 0 bases; bases outside gene matches: 8. The CDR3 DNA follows: TGCAGTGCTAGAGATTTGGGCGGGAGAAGCTCCTACGAGCAGTACTTC. This gives the protein CSARDLGGRSSYEQYF.

The CDR3 sequence: CASSFNSMMSTDAEYF. CDR3 nucleotide sequence: TGTGCCAGCAGTTTTAACAGTATGATGAGCACAGATGCGGAGTATTTT. The rearrangement links TRBV12-3 or TRBV12-4 to TRBJ2-3; D remains ambiguous. Deletions cut 3 bases from V and 13 bases from J, with 26 bases between. The CDR3 sequence is 16 residues long.

As regards this clonotype: Given a much more abundant clone one base away, this may be a read error. The CDR3 DNA reads as TGCGCCAGCAGCTTCAGGACAGGTGGGGATGAGCAGTTCTTC. Its protein is CASSFRTGGDEQFF. The chain combines TRBV5-1 with TRBJ2-1; 7 bases map to TRBD1. In germline, CDR1 is SGHRS, CDR2 YFSETQ. The J segment lost 8 bases and the V segment lost 2 bases, leaving 7 bases of the junction unmatched. The CDR3 has 14 amino acids. The full variable domain, with the rest looked up from reference TRBV5-1 and TRBJ2-1, is KAGVTQTPRYLIKTRGQQVTLSCSPISGHRSVSWYQQTPGQGLQFLFEYFSETQRNKGNFPGRFSGRQFSNSRSEMNVSTLELGDSALYLCASSFRTGGDEQFFGPGTRLTVL.

V usage is TRBV5-1 and J usage is TRBJ2-4; 8 bases are a match to TRBD2. The end of the DNA fits TRBJ2-7 better, so the J call may be wrong. Germline CDR1 and CDR2: SGHRS and YFSETQ. The CDR3 totals 16 residues. In DNA form, the CDR3 reads TGCGCCAGCAGCTTGGGGGGACGGCGGGGGGCCTACGAGCAGTACTTC. Translating it yields CASSLGGRRGAYEQYF.

On this clonotype: Possible read error: a much larger clone is one base away. This chain uses TRBV6-2 or TRBV6-3 with TRBJ2-5, with D tentatively TRBD1 or TRBD2 (5 bases each). The CDR3 covers 14 residues. Trimming removed 5 bases from V and 7 bases from J, with 17 bases in between. CDR1 and CDR2 from the germline V gene are MNHEY and SVGEGT. CDR3 sequence: CASSHRVTGGTQYF. The CDR3 DNA reads TGTGCCAGCAGTCATCGGGTCACAGGAGGGACCCAGTACTTC.

The V gene is TRBV7-9, the J gene TRBJ1-1; TRBD1 might be the D (5 bases). Trimming shortened V by 0 bases and J by 7 bases, and 18 bases separated the two germline ends. There are 16 residues in the CDR3. From germline, CDR1 is SEHNR and CDR2 FQNEAQ (reference sequence). For the CDR3, the DNA is TGTGCCAGCAGCTTAGCGCGAGGGGTTTGGATCAGTGAAGCTTTCTTT. Encoded protein: CASSLARGVWISEAFF.

This clonotype has only a few counts. V is TRBV5-1 and J is TRBJ2-2; D is unresolved. V was shortened by 5 bases and J by 4 bases, with 9 bases between the two germline ends. The CDR3 has 13 residues. Looked up from germline, CDR1 is SGHRS and CDR2 is YFSETQ. The CDR3 coding sequence is TGCGCCAGCAGTCCCAAGCCCACCGGGGAGCTGTTTTTT. Amino acids: CASSPKPTGELFF.

CDR3: CASSLGSASGPKQYF. The CDR3 DNA sequence: TGTGCCAGCAGCTTGGGGTCAGCTAGCGGCCCAAAGCAGTATTTT. The chain carries TRBV5-5 and TRBJ2-3, with TRBD2 matching over 7 bases. J was trimmed by 11 bases and V by 0 bases; bases with no gene match: 12. CDR3 length equals 15 residues. Per germline, CDR1 SGHKS and CDR2 YYEKEE (reference sequence).

Remarks on this clonotype: Just one base apart from a much larger clone, this may be a read error. Given the absence of the conserved phenylalanine or tryptophan at the CDR3 end, a read error is likely. This chain uses TRBV4-3 with TRBJ1-1; D is unclear. The CDR3 sequence is 13 residues long. Germline CDR1 and CDR2: LGHNA and YSLEER. V was shortened by 1 base and J by 6 bases, with 9 bases between the two germline ends. The CDR3 loop reads CASSQALLAEAFC. CDR3 bases: TGCGCCAGCAGCCAAGCGCTTTTGGCTGAAGCTTTCTGT.

Note on this clonotype: A much larger clone sits a single nucleotide away, making a read error possible. CDR3: CTSGQGIDEQFF. DNA for the CDR3: TGCACCAGCGGACAGGGGATAGATGAGCAGTTCTTC. The chain recombines TRBV5-1 with TRBJ2-1, with 9 nucleotides matching TRBD1. The CDR3 contains 12 residues. CDR1 is SGHRS, CDR2 YFSETQ, per germline.

The chain links TRBV9 to TRBJ1-1; D unresolved. Deletions cut 4 bases from V and 0 bases from J, with 13 bases between. Germline CDR1 reads SGDLS; CDR2 reads YYNGEE. The CDR3 length is 15 residues. This chain's CDR3 is CASSPEVILNTEAFF. The CDR3 coding sequence is TGTGCCAGCAGCCCCGAGGTGATATTGAACACTGAAGCTTTCTTT.